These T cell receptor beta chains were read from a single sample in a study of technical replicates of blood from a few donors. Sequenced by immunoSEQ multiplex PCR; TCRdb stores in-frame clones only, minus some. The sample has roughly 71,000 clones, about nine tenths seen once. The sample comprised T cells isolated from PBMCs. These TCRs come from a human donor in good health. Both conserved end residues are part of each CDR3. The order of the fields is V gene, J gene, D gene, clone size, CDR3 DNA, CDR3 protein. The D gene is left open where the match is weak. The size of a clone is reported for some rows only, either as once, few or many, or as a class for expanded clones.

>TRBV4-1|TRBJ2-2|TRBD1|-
TGCGCCAGCAGCTCACAGGGGGCGAGCACCGGGGAGCTGTTTTTT
CASSSQGASTGELFF
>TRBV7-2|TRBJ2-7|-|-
TGTGCCAGCAGCTTATTCGCTAGGTACGAGCAGTACTTC
CASSLFARYEQYF
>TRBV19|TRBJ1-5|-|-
TGTGCCAGTAGTACGCAGGGACTGGAGAATCAGCCCCAGCATTTT
CASSTQGLENQPQHF
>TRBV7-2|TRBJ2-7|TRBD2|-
TGTGCCAGCAGCTCACCGGGGGGGCCCTACGAGCAGTACTTC
CASSSPGGPYEQYF
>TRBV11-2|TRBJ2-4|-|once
TGTGCCAGCAGCACCTTTTCCCACACGAGGAAGACAGCCAAAAACATTCAGTACTTC
CASSTFSHTRKTAKNIQYF
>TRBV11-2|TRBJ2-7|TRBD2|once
TGTGCCAGCAAGGGTAGTTGGGGGGGGTTCTACGAGCAGTACTTC
CASKGSWGGFYEQYF
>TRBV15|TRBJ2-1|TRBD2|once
TGTGCCACCAGCTTAGAGCCCTGGCGGGAGGGCCTTGGAGATGAGCAGTTCTTC
CATSLEPWREGLGDEQFF
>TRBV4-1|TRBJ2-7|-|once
TGCGCCAGCAGCCCGCGGGGCAGCCCGGACGTCTACGAGCAGTACTTC
CASSPRGSPDVYEQYF
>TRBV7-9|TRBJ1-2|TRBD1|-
TGTGCCAGCAGCCAGGGGGTGGGGGGCGACTATGGCTACACCTTC
CASSQGVGGDYGYTF
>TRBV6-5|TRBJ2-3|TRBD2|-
TGTGCCAGCAGTTGGCGGCGGGAGGGCCGCGATACGCAGTATTTT
CASSWRREGRDTQYF
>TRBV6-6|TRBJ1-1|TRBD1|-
TGTGCCAGCACCACAGGGGTAGGGACTGAAGCTTTCTTT
CASTTGVGTEAFF
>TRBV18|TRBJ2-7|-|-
TGTGCCAGCTCACCCGGGGACACCCCCTACGAGCAGTACTTC
CASSPGDTPYEQYF
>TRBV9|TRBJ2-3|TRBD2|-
TGTGCCAGCAGCTCAACAAGCGGGGGAAGCACAGATACGCAGTATTTT
CASSSTSGGSTDTQYF
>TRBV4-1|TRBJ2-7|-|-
TGCGCCAGCAGCCAAAGCCGACAGGGACTGTACGAGCAGTACTTC
CASSQSRQGLYEQYF
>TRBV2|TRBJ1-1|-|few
TGTGCCAGCAGGACGGGGATGAACACTGAAGCTTTCTTT
CASRTGMNTEAFF
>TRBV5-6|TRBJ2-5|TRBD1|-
TGTGCCAGCAGCTACGGACAGGGGATGGTTTCCCAGTACTTC
CASSYGQGMVSQYF
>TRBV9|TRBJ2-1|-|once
TGTGCCAGCAGCGTATCCGGGAGCTCCTACAATGAGCAGTTCTTC
CASSVSGSSYNEQFF
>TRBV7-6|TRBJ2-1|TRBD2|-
TGTGCCAGCAGCCAACTAGCGGGAGCTGAGCAGTTCTTC
CASSQLAGAEQFF
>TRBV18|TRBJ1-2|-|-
TGTGCCAGCTCACCCCAATTAAGTACAGTCGGCTACACCTTC
CASSPQLSTVGYTF
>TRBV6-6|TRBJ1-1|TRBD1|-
TGTGCCAGCAGTTACGGGACAGGGGCCACTGAAGCTTTCTTT
CASSYGTGATEAFF
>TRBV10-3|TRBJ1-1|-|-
TGTGCCATCAGTGAGCAGGGGAACACTGAAGCTTTCTTT
CAISEQGNTEAFF
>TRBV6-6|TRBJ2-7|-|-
TGTGCCAGCAGTTACTCTGTTCAGGTATTCTACGAGCAGTACTTC
CASSYSVQVFYEQYF
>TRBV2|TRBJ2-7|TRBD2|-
TGTGCCAGCTTAAGACTAGCGCCGAGCTCCTACGAGCAGTACTTC
CASLRLAPSSYEQYF
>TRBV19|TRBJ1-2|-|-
TGTGCCAGTACTACGCTGGGGCTCAACTATGGCTACACCTTC
CASTTLGLNYGYTF
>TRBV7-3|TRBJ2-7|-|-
TGTGCCAGCAGCTTAAAGTTTGGCCCTTACGAGCAGTACTTC
CASSLKFGPYEQYF
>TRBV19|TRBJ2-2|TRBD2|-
TGTGCCAGTCGGGACTCCGGGACTAGGGGGAACACCGGGGAGCTGTTTTTT
CASRDSGTRGNTGELFF
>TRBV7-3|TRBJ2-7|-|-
TGTGCCAGCAGCTTAAGTCACGGGAACTACGAGCAGTACTTC
CASSLSHGNYEQYF
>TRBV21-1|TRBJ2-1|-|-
TGTGCCAGCAGCACAGGGGGTTTCGGGAACAATGAGCAGTTCTTC
CASSTGGFGNNEQFF
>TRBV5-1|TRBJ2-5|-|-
TGCGCCAGCAGCTCCCCGGGAGTGGGGCAAGAGACCCAGTACTTC
CASSSPGVGQETQYF
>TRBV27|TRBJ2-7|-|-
TGTGCCAGCAGTTTCAAATCTAGCTCCTACGAGCAGTACTTC
CASSFKSSSYEQYF
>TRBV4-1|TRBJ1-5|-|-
TGCGCCAGCAGCCAAGGGGCGGGAACTCAGCCCCAGCATTTT
CASSQGAGTQPQHF
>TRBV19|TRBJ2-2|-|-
TGTGCCAGTAGAAAGGGGGTAGGGAGCACCGGGGAGCTGTTTTTT
CASRKGVGSTGELFF
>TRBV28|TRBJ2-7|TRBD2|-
TGTGCCAGCAGTGAGGGGACTAGCGGGAGACTGAACGAGCAGTACTTC
CASSEGTSGRLNEQYF
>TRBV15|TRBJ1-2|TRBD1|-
TGTGCCACCAGCAGAGATCTAGGGACAGGTTATGGCTACACCTTC
CATSRDLGTGYGYTF
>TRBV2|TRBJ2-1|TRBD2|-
TGTGCCAGCAGTGAAGCGCGGCGGGAGGGGAATGAGCAGTTCTTC
CASSEARREGNEQFF
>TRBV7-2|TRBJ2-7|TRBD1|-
TGTGCCAGCAGCTTGCCAGGGGGTGGTTACGAGCAGTACTTC
CASSLPGGGYEQYF
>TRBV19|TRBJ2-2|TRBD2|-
TGTGCCAGTAGTAAAGGGGCGGGAGTAAGAACCGGGGAGCTGTTTTTT
CASSKGAGVRTGELFF
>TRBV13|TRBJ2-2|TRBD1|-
TGTGCCATCAGGACAGGGATCACCGGGGAGCTGTTTTTT
CAIRTGITGELFF
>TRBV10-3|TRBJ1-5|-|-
TGTGCCATCAGTGAGTCGGGAGGGGAACAGCCCCAGCATTTT
CAISESGGEQPQHF
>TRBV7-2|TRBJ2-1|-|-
TGTGCCAGCAGCTTAGGTAGCGGATTGAGCTCCTACAATGAGCAGTTCTTC
CASSLGSGLSSYNEQFF
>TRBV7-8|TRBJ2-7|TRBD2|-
TGTGCCAGCAGCCGTCTAGCGGGGCAATACGAGCAGTACTTC
CASSRLAGQYEQYF
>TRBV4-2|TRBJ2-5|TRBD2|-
TGTGCCAGCAGCCAAGGGCTAGCGGGGCAAGAGACCCAGTACTTC
CASSQGLAGQETQYF
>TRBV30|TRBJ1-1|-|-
TGTGCCTGGAGCCGAGGGAGGAACACTGAAGCTTTCTTT
CAWSRGRNTEAFF
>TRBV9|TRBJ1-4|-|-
TGTGCCAGCACGCGAACCGGGACTTACAATGAAAAACTGTTTTTT
CASTRTGTYNEKLFF
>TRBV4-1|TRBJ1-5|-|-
TGCGCCAGCAGGGGGGGATCGGAAGGTCAGCCCCAGCATTTT
CASRGGSEGQPQHF
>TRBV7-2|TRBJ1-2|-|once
TGTGCCAGCAGCTTACCCCCAGGGTATGGCTACACCTTC
CASSLPPGYGYTF
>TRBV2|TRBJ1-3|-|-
TGTGCCAGCATGATTCAGGGGATCTCTGGAAACACCATATATTTT
CASMIQGISGNTIYF